This T cell receptor beta chain was sequenced during a study of identical twins. This clonotype turned up a few times. Each CDR3 protein is one row after TCRdb ran MiXCR on the 5' RACE reads. The table records some 900,000 distinct CDR3 sequences, 10% to 15% of them present only once. CDR3 length: 14 residues. The germline V gene encodes CDR1 SNHLY and CDR2 FYNNEI. The V gene lost 8 bases and the J gene lost 4 bases, with 17 bases spanning the gap. These same data were also listed under a study on yellow fever vaccine responses in identical twins.

This chain connects TRBV2 to TRBJ1-2; D is perhaps TRBD1 (6 bases). This sequence was found in a woman under 30 in good health. Material for sequencing was PBMCs. CDR3 bases: TGTGCCAGCCGAATTACAGGGTTTCGCTATGGCTACACCTTC. Translation: CASRITGFRYGYTF.